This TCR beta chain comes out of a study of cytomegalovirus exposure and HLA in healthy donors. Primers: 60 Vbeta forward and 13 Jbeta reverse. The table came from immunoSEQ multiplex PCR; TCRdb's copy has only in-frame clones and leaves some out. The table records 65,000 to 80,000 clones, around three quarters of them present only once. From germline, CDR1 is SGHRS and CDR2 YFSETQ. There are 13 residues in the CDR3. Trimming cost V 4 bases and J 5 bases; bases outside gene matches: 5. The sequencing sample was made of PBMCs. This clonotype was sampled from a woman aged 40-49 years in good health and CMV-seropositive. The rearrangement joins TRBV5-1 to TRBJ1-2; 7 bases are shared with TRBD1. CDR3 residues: CASSPRDSYGYTF. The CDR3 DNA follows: TGCGCCAGCAGCCCGCGGGACAGTTATGGCTACACCTTC.